This TCR beta chain comes out of a study of blood T cell repertoires in COVID-19. On the study more broadly: Sample material is recorded as cDNA or gDNA derived from T cells, B-cell-depleted T cells, or PBMCs.

The CDR3 contains 18 residues. Deletions cut 0 bases from V and 8 bases from J, with 25 bases between. Germline lookup yields CDR1 LGHNA and CDR2 YSLEER. The authors' processing: Estimation of nucleated cell counts was performed using reference gene primer amplification. The method was immunoSEQ multiplex PCR; TCRdb's version includes in-frame clones alone and lacks a portion of them. That table furnishes V, J and clone size, whereas the DNA furnished D and trimming. The sample carries approximately 220,000 clones, approximately 83% recorded once. Participant age was roughly 18 to 100 years, and participants resided in approximately 24 US areas. Assignment of participants to cohorts was predicated upon participant-reported clinical history.

The material sequenced was PBMCs or T cells enriched from blood (not recorded which). V usage is TRBV4-3 and J usage is TRBJ1-2; no reliable D call. The clonotype comes from a woman in her forties or fifties who had been exposed to COVID-19. CDR3 loop: CASSQDSGWGVSFWGYTF. The CDR3 DNA reads as TGCGCCAGCAGCCAAGATTCGGGGTGGGGAGTGAGTTTCTGGGGCTACACCTTC.